This T cell receptor beta chain was captured in a study of technical replicates of blood from a handful of donors. The V end lost 0 bases, the J end lost 0 bases, and 6 bases lay between the germline ends. From germline, CDR1 is MNHNS and CDR2 SASEGT. CDR3 size: 15 residues. Produced via immunoSEQ multiplex PCR; TCRdb's table is partial and in-frame only. This sample has 60,000 to 90,000 clones, with approximately 97% found just once. The source of this sequence is a human donor in good health. What was sequenced was T cells isolated from PBMCs. J is TRBJ1-5 and V is TRBV6-1; D ambiguous. The CDR3 region is CASSEAFYSNQPQHF. DNA of the CDR3: TGTGCCAGCAGTGAAGCATTTTATAGCAATCAGCCCCAGCATTTT.